These 21 T cell receptor beta chains were sequenced from one sample in a study of cytotoxic CD8 clonotypes in ibrutinib-treated CLL. Sequencing used immunoSEQ multiplex PCR; TCRdb keeps in-frame clones, though not all of them. The sample has around 250,000 clones, less than 75% seen once. The sample consisted of PBMCs, taken after 24 months of ibrutinib treatment. The receptors come from a human donor with chronic lymphocytic leukemia.

The chain is built from TRBV7-2 and TRBJ2-5; TRBD1 agrees at 8 bases. The CDR3 has 14 amino acids. CDR1 and CDR2 from the germline V gene are SGHTA and FQGNSA. The V and J ends lost 6 bases and 7 bases, in that order; junction bases with no gene match: 10. CDR3 DNA: TGTGCCAGCAGTCCACCAGGGGGCGCGGGGACCCAGTACTTC. Its translation is CASSPPGGAGTQYF.

This chain connects TRBV4-3 to TRBJ2-7; possible D gene TRBD2, 5 bases. The CDR3 spans 12 residues. Trimming removed 3 bases at V and 9 bases at J, with 12 bases between. Looked up from germline, CDR1 is LGHNA and CDR2 is YSLEER. The CDR3 protein is CASSHTDGLQYF. The CDR3 DNA reads as TGCGCCAGCAGCCACACGGACGGACTGCAGTACTTC.

V usage is TRBV19 and J usage is TRBJ1-5, with D unresolved. CDR1 is LNHDA, CDR2 SQIVND, per germline (reference sequence). V lost 8 bases and J 0 bases, leaving 20 bases between the germline ends. The CDR3 is made up of 17 amino acids. CDR3: CASLPLLGEYSNQPQHF. CDR3 in DNA: TGTGCCAGTCTCCCATTATTAGGAGAATATAGCAATCAGCCCCAGCATTTT.

This chain connects TRBV28 to TRBJ2-7, with TRBD1 as a possible D gene (5 bases). The germline V gene encodes CDR1 MDHEN and CDR2 SYDVKM. V dropped 7 bases and J dropped 2 bases, with 18 bases sitting between them. The CDR3 is 15 residues long. CDR3 DNA: TGTGCCAGCACCATAAGGCTGACAGCCGCCTACGAGCAGTACTTC. Protein product: CASTIRLTAAYEQYF.

CDR3 in amino acids: CASSSSTGGQPQHF. CDR3 DNA: TGTGCCAGCAGCTCTTCTACGGGGGGGCAGCCCCAGCATTTT. The chain combines TRBV7-9 with TRBJ1-5; the D gene is possibly TRBD1 (5 bases). The CDR3 sequence is 14 residues long. Trimming removed 4 bases at V and 7 bases at J, with 14 bases between. CDR1 and CDR2 from the germline V gene are SEHNR and FQNEAQ (reference sequence).

The V call is TRBV5-5, the J call TRBJ2-7; D gene unclear. V shed 4 bases and J shed 2 bases, with 7 bases lying between them. This CDR3 has 12 residues. Germline-derived CDR1 and CDR2 are SGHKS and YYEKEE (reference sequence). DNA for the CDR3: TGTGCCAGCAGCCTGCCGGCCTACGAGCAGTACTTC. Translated: CASSLPAYEQYF.

CDR3 residues: CASSLFGTGDYEQYF. CDR3 in DNA: TGTGCCAGCAGCTTGTTTGGGACAGGGGACTACGAGCAGTACTTC. The V and J genes are TRBV13 and TRBJ2-7, with 10 bases that match TRBD1. The CDR3 spans 15 residues. Trimming cost V 3 bases and J 3 bases; bases outside gene matches: 5. The V gene's germline CDR1 is PRHDT and CDR2 FYEKMQ (reference sequence).

The chain employs TRBV9 and TRBJ2-7; D uncertain. The germline CDR1 and CDR2 sequences are SGDLS and YYNGEE. With 0 bases removed from V and 7 bases from J, the gap between germline ends came to 8 bases. The CDR3 is 12 amino acids. The CDR3 loop is CASSVVEGEQYF. The CDR3 bases are TGTGCCAGCAGCGTAGTGGAAGGGGAGCAGTACTTC.

The chain has TRBV28 and TRBJ1-2; D unclear. V lost 7 bases and J 1 base, leaving 10 bases between the germline ends. The germline gives CDR1 MDHEN, CDR2 SYDVKM. This CDR3 comprises 13 residues. CDR3 bases: TGTGCCAGCACCTCAGACCTTAACTATGGCTACACCTTC. Translated, it gives CASTSDLNYGYTF.

CDR3 sequence (DNA): TGTGCCAGCAGCGTAGGGGTAGCGAACAGTGAGACCCAGTACTTC. It codes for CASSVGVANSETQYF. This chain uses TRBV9 with TRBJ2-5, with a tentative D call TRBD2 (5 bases). The CDR3 spans 15 residues. The V gene's germline CDR1 is SGDLS and CDR2 YYNGEE. The ends were cut back, 0 bases at V and 5 bases at J, with 14 bases in the middle.

This clone was picked up a small number of times. The rearrangement links TRBV28 to TRBJ1-2, with TRBD1 identical over 12 bases. The CDR3 length is 15 residues. V dropped 11 bases and J dropped 7; count of bases not matched to a gene: 14. The germline CDR1 and CDR2 sequences are MDHEN and SYDVKM. CDR3 sequence (DNA): TGTGCCCTCACATCGGGCCGGGACAGGGGGCTTGGCTACACCTTC. Its translation is CALTSGRDRGLGYTF.

The rearrangement joins TRBV10-3 to TRBJ1-1, with no clear D. The CDR3 covers 15 residues. From germline, CDR1 is ENHRY and CDR2 SYGVKD. Trimming took 3 bases from V and 5 from J, leaving 16 bases between them. The DNA for the CDR3 is TGTGCCATCAGTGAATTAATATGGGGAAGGACTGAAGCTTTCTTT. Its protein is CAISELIWGRTEAFF.

V and J are TRBV18 and TRBJ1-3; 9 nucleotides align to TRBD1. Germline V lookup: CDR1 KGHSH, CDR2 LQKENI. The CDR3 loop spans 18 amino acids. Trimming cost V 2 bases and J 2 bases; bases outside gene matches: 10. The CDR3 sequence is CASSPMGMGTGTGNTIYF. The CDR3 DNA reads as TGTGCCAGCTCACCAATGGGCATGGGGACAGGGACTGGAAACACCATATATTTT. The complete variable domain, with remaining parts taken from reference TRBV18 and TRBJ1-3, reads NAGVMQNPRHLVRRRGQEARLRCSPMKGHSHVYWYRQLPEEGLKFMVYLQKENIIDESGMPKERFSAEFPKEGPSILRIQQVVRGDSAAYFCASSPMGMGTGTGNTIYFGEGSWLTVV.

V and J are TRBV7-8 and TRBJ1-2; tentative D call: TRBD1 (6 bases). V was shortened by 2 bases and J by 3 bases, with 16 bases between the two germline ends. CDR1 and CDR2 (germline): SGHVS, FQNEAQ. The CDR3 is 16 amino acids. The CDR3, as DNA: TGTGCCAGCAGCTTACGGGGGGCCATCGTGGACTATGGCTACACCTTC. It codes for CASSLRGAIVDYGYTF. Full variable domain (missing parts from reference TRBV7-8 and TRBJ1-2): GAGVSQSPRYKVAKRGQDVALRCDPISGHVSLFWYQQALGQGPEFLTYFQNEAQLDKSGLPSDRFFAERPEGSVSTLKIQRTQQEDSAVYLCASSLRGAIVDYGYTFGSGTRLTVV.

This chain uses TRBV18 with TRBJ2-3, with D perhaps matching TRBD2 (6 bases). V shed 3 bases and J shed 3 bases, with 7 bases lying between them. The CDR3 consists of 13 residues. The germline V gene encodes CDR1 KGHSH and CDR2 LQKENI. The CDR3 reads CASSPGGTDTQYF. CDR3 coding DNA: TGTGCCAGCTCACCCGGGGGAACAGATACGCAGTATTTT.

The chain has TRBV2 and TRBJ2-1; 9 nucleotides match TRBD2. V shed 8 bases and J 0 bases; nucleotides not matched to a gene: 20. The CDR3 length is 20 residues. CDR1 and CDR2 from the germline V gene are SNHLY and FYNNEI. This CDR3 is CASGEGGAGGPFSSYNEQFF. CDR3 coding DNA: TGTGCCAGCGGAGAAGGGGGCGCGGGAGGGCCATTTAGCTCCTACAATGAGCAGTTCTTC. The full variable domain, rest sourced from reference TRBV2 and TRBJ2-1, is EPEVTQTPSHQVTQMGQEVILRCVPISNHLYFYWYRQILGQKVEFLVSFYNNEISEKSEIFDDQFSVERPDGSNFTLKIRSTKLEDSAMYFCASGEGGAGGPFSSYNEQFFGPGTRLTVL.

The chain employs TRBV4-1 and TRBJ2-7; D call uncertain. The CDR3 consists of 13 residues. The V end was cut by 0 bases, the J end by 7 bases, with 10 bases between. Germline V gives CDR1 MGHRA, CDR2 YSYEKL. The DNA for the CDR3 is TGCGCCAGCAGCCAAGAGCCGTACTGGGAGCAGTACTTC. Its protein is CASSQEPYWEQYF.

This rearrangement joins TRBV7-9 to TRBJ2-1; TRBD1 matches at 8 bases. The CDR3 covers 11 residues. Germline V lookup: CDR1 SEHNR, CDR2 FQNEAQ (reference sequence). V was clipped by 5 bases and J by 10 bases; unmatched bases: 1. This chain's CDR3 is CASSRDREQFF. CDR3 sequence (DNA): TGTGCCAGCAGCCGGGACAGGGAGCAGTTCTTC. The full variable domain, with the rest looked up from reference TRBV7-9 and TRBJ2-1, is DTGVSQNPRHKITKRGQNVTFRCDPISEHNRLYWYRQTLGQGPEFLTYFQNEAQLEKSRLLSDRFSAERPKGSFSTLEIQRTEQGDSAMYLCASSRDREQFFGPGTRLTVL.

The rearrangement links TRBV27 to TRBJ2-2; 8 positions match TRBD2. V lost 6 bases, J lost 0 bases, and 6 bases stayed unmatched. Germline assignment: CDR1 MNHEY and CDR2 SMNVEV (reference sequence). The CDR3 covers 16 residues. Written as DNA, the CDR3 is TGTGCCAGCAGGAGTTCGGGGGGGGCGAACACCGGGGAGCTGTTTTTT. Translated: CASRSSGGANTGELFF.

The chain has TRBV27 and TRBJ2-4; D uncertain. V was shortened by 2 bases and J by 0 bases, with 8 bases between the two germline ends. The CDR3 runs to 15 residues. Per germline, CDR1 MNHEY and CDR2 SMNVEV (reference sequence). The CDR3 region is CASSLTSVAKNIQYF. In DNA form, the CDR3 reads TGTGCCAGCAGTTTAACTTCAGTAGCCAAAAACATTCAGTACTTC.

This clone has just a few counts. The genes are TRBV27 and TRBJ1-4, with no clear D. The CDR3 covers 14 residues. Looked up from germline, CDR1 is MNHEY and CDR2 is SMNVEV (reference sequence). V shed 8 bases and J shed 0 bases, with 10 bases lying between them. The CDR3 spells CASAHSATNEKLFF. Here the CDR3 DNA reads TGTGCCAGCGCCCACTCGGCAACTAATGAAAAACTGTTTTTT. Together with reference TRBV27 and TRBJ1-4, the CDR3 gives the full variable domain: EAQVTQNPRYLITVTGKKLTVTCSQNMNHEYMSWYRQDPGLGLRQIYYSMNVEVTDKGDVPEGYKVSRKEKRNFPLILESPSPNQTSLYFCASAHSATNEKLFFGSGTQLSVL.